This T cell receptor beta chain comes out of a study of T cell responses to AZD1222 COVID-19 vaccine. Findings of the study overall: It should be noted that donors were predominantly white British and more often female, and clonal diversity was possibly underestimated.

The method was immunoSEQ multiplex PCR; TCRdb's version includes in-frame clones alone and lacks a portion of them. The sample holds 95,000 to 110,000 clones, roughly 86% seen once. This clone was picked up a small number of times. Its antigen is not identified. The sample was peripheral blood, taken 28 days after the second dose of the MenACWY control vaccine. The clonotype comes from an adult who received the MenACWY meningococcal vaccine as a control.

The chain's CDR3 is CASSPLTGGHGYTF. The CDR3 DNA follows: TGTGCCAGCAGTCCCCTCACAGGGGGCCATGGCTACACCTTC. The V and J genes are TRBV27 and TRBJ1-2; 9 nucleotides align to TRBD1. The V and J ends lost 5 bases and 6 bases, in that order; junction bases with no gene match: 7. Germline-derived CDR1 and CDR2 are MNHEY and SMNVEV (reference sequence). The CDR3 covers 14 residues.